This T cell receptor (beta chain) was found in a study of T cell responses to AZD1222 COVID-19 vaccine. Comments on this clone: What it binds is unknown.

The study's findings and limits: Nearly half of the spike-specific TCRs reportedly recognize variant regions that carry no mutations. Regions 160-218 and 743-854 held dominance among vaccine-associated CD4 TCRs, which spanned spike.

Second-dose intervals near 4 or 12 weeks were combined. Some clones are missing from TCRdb's copy, which holds only in-frame ones; the method was immunoSEQ multiplex PCR. The data contain some 180,000 clones, around nine tenths of them singletons. The CDR3 has 16 residues. Germline V gene data show CDR1 as MGHRA and CDR2 as YSYEKL. V lost 2 bases to trimming and J lost 2 bases, with 13 bases between them. The TCR originated in an adult who received the AZD1222 COVID-19 vaccine. This sequence joins TRBV4-1 and TRBJ1-5; possible D gene TRBD1, 5 bases. The sequences come from peripheral blood, collected 28 days after the second AZD1222 dose. The CDR3 sequence is CASSQPTGRGNQPQHF. Written as DNA, the CDR3 is TGCGCCAGCAGCCAACCTACAGGAAGGGGCAATCAGCCCCAGCATTTT.